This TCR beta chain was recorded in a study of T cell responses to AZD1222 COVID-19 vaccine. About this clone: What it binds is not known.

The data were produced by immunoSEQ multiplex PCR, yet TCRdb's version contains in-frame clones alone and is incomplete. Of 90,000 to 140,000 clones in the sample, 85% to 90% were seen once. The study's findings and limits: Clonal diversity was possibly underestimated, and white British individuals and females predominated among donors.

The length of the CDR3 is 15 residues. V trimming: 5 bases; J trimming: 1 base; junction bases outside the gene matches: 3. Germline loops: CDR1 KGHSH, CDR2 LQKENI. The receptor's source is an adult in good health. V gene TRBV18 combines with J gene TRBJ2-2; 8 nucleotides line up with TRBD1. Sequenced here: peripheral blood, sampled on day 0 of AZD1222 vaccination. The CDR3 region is CASSEGTGNTGELFF. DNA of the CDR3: TGTGCCAGCTCAGAAGGGACAGGGAACACCGGGGAGCTGTTTTTT.